The 20 T cell receptor beta chains below were found in one sample sequenced in a study of T-cell reconstitution after alpha-beta-depleted transplantation in children. Molecular barcoding with unique molecular identifiers was used for the TCRbeta library. TCRdb re-analysed the PCR reads in MiXCR, keeping a single row per CDR3 protein. Of 600,000 to 700,000 distinct CDR3 sequences listed, 10% to 15% are singletons. The input for sequencing was PBMCs, taken before TCRalphabeta/CD19-depleted stem cell transplant. These receptor sequences come from a girl aged 2 to 9 with congenital amegakaryocytic thrombocytopenia, due to receive a stem cell transplant.

This clonotype came up a few times. The chain is built from TRBV19 and TRBJ2-7, with a possible D match to TRBD2 (6 bases). V was trimmed by 10 bases and J by 3 bases, leaving 19 bases between them. The CDR3 is made up of 14 amino acids. Germline CDR1 is LNHDA and CDR2 is SQIVND (reference sequence). The CDR3 DNA follows: TGTGCCACCTCACGGAGTAGCGGAAACTACGAGCAGTACTTC. Its protein is CATSRSSGNYEQYF.

About this clonotype itself: This could be a read error, since a much larger clone is one nucleotide away. The chain is built from TRBV11-2 and TRBJ2-1, with D perhaps matching TRBD2 (6 bases). The germline CDR1 and CDR2 sequences are SGHAT and FQNNGV. Between the trimmed V and J ends, which lost 4 bases and 4 bases, there was a span of 17 bases. CDR3 size: 16 residues. DNA of the CDR3: TGTGCCAGCAGCTCAGCGCACGGACTAACATACAATGAGCAGTTCTTC. Translating gives CASSSAHGLTYNEQFF.

The chain uses TRBV12-3 or TRBV12-4 and TRBJ2-1; 8 nucleotides match TRBD2. Trimming cost V 2 bases and J 2 bases; bases outside gene matches: 2. This CDR3 spans 15 amino acids. CDR3 protein: CASSLSGSTYNEQFF. DNA of the CDR3: TGTGCCAGCAGTTTAAGCGGGAGTACCTACAATGAGCAGTTCTTC.

The genes are TRBV7-6 and TRBJ2-1, with 13 bases that match TRBD2. Losses at the gene ends were 2 bases for V and 10 bases for J; bases not matched to a gene: 8. The CDR3 length is 16 residues. Germline V gene lookup returns CDR1 SGHVS and CDR2 FNYEAQ. CDR3 sequence (DNA): TGTGCCAGCAGCTTACCCCGGACTAGCGGGAGTGGGGAGCAGTTCTTC. As protein: CASSLPRTSGSGEQFF.

Many counts were recorded for this clonotype. The rearrangement links TRBV29-1 to TRBJ2-1; 10 bases map to TRBD2. This CDR3 contains 21 residues. V trimming: 5 bases; J trimming: 1 base; junction bases outside the gene matches: 23. In germline, CDR1 is SQVTM, CDR2 ANQGSEA. The CDR3 sequence is CSVFPSELAGPEIRSYNEQFF. CDR3 sequence (DNA): TGCAGCGTTTTCCCTTCGGAACTAGCGGGACCCGAGATAAGGTCCTACAATGAGCAGTTCTTC.

This clonotype was counted ten times or more. The chain has TRBV12-3 or TRBV12-4 and TRBJ2-1; D gene ambiguous. Trimming stripped 0 bases from V and 7 bases from J, with 7 bases between. The CDR3 contains 13 residues. The CDR3 loop reads CASSLAPLNEQFF. The CDR3 DNA follows: TGTGCCAGCAGTTTAGCGCCCCTTAATGAGCAGTTCTTC.

In this sample, this clonotype turned up many times. This chain joins TRBV5-1 and TRBJ1-2; D call uncertain. Between the trimmed V and J ends, which lost 2 bases and 8 bases, there was a span of 10 bases. CDR1 and CDR2 from the germline V gene are SGHRS and YFSETQ. The CDR3 has 12 residues. The chain's CDR3 is CASSLGVQGYTF. CDR3 DNA sequence: TGCGCCAGCAGCTTAGGTGTGCAGGGCTACACCTTC. Supplemented by reference TRBV5-1 and TRBJ1-2, the full variable domain reads KAGVTQTPRYLIKTRGQQVTLSCSPISGHRSVSWYQQTPGQGLQFLFEYFSETQRNKGNFPGRFSGRQFSNSRSEMNVSTLELGDSALYLCASSLGVQGYTFGSGTRLTVV.

The rearrangement uses TRBV29-1 and TRBJ2-7; D is perhaps TRBD1 (6 bases). The germline CDR1 and CDR2 sequences are SQVTM and ANQGSEA. V was trimmed by 3 bases and J by 5 bases, leaving 20 bases between them. The CDR3 covers 15 residues. The CDR3 bases are TGCAGCGTTGAGGGGGCCGGGCAGGGGATCAACGAGCAGTACTTC. Amino acid sequence: CSVEGAGQGINEQYF.

The rearrangement uses TRBV20-1 and TRBJ2-4; 10 bases agree with TRBD1. Looked up from germline, CDR1 is DFQATT and CDR2 is SNEGSKA (reference sequence). V was pared by 6 bases and J by 0 bases, with 17 bases of the junction left unmatched. The CDR3 sequence is 19 residues long. This CDR3 is CSARGTGDQGRIAKNIQYF. The CDR3 DNA is TGCAGTGCGCGCGGGACAGGGGATCAAGGACGGATAGCCAAAAACATTCAGTACTTC.

This clonotype came up many times. This sequence joins TRBV28 and TRBJ2-7, with 7 bases aligning to TRBD1. V dropped 8 bases and J dropped 0; count of bases not matched to a gene: 4. Germline CDR1 and CDR2: MDHEN and SYDVKM. The CDR3 length is 13 residues. The CDR3 DNA is TGTGCCAGCTGGGACAGATCCTCCTACGAGCAGTACTTC. Amino acids: CASWDRSSYEQYF.

This clonotype was counted at least ten times. The rearrangement uses TRBV5-1 and TRBJ2-1; D perhaps matches TRBD1 (5 bases). Germline-derived CDR1 and CDR2 are SGHRS and YFSETQ. The CDR3 covers 13 residues. Deletions cut 4 bases from V and 4 bases from J, with 9 bases between. The CDR3 sequence: CASSQGSYNEQFF. The CDR3 nucleotides are TGCGCCAGCAGCCAGGGATCGTACAATGAGCAGTTCTTC. The complete variable domain, with remaining parts taken from reference TRBV5-1 and TRBJ2-1, reads KAGVTQTPRYLIKTRGQQVTLSCSPISGHRSVSWYQQTPGQGLQFLFEYFSETQRNKGNFPGRFSGRQFSNSRSEMNVSTLELGDSALYLCASSQGSYNEQFFGPGTRLTVL.

This clonotype was counted many times. The chain recombines TRBV12-3 or TRBV12-4 with TRBJ1-2; TRBD1 might be the D (5 bases). The length of the CDR3 is 13 residues. V was trimmed by 6 bases and J by 4 bases, leaving 12 bases between them. The CDR3 coding sequence is TGTGCCAGCAGACCCTTTGACAGCTATGGCTACACCTTC. It is translated as CASRPFDSYGYTF.

There are many counts of this clonotype. The chain has TRBV5-1 and TRBJ2-1, with a weak D call TRBD2 (6 bases). With 0 bases removed from V and 13 bases from J, the gap between germline ends came to 11 bases. The CDR3 runs 12 residues. CDR1 is SGHRS, CDR2 YFSETQ, per germline. The CDR3 here is CASSLVVAEQFF. For the CDR3, the DNA is TGCGCCAGCAGCTTGGTGGTAGCGGAACAGTTCTTC.

This clonotype was seen many times. The chain has TRBV20-1 and TRBJ2-5, with TRBD1 matching 8 bases. Looked up from germline, CDR1 is DFQATT and CDR2 is SNEGSKA (reference sequence). This CDR3 region has 13 residues. The trim removed 5 bases at V and 1 base at J, leaving 3 bases unmatched. CDR3 protein: CSAEDRGQETQYF. DNA of the CDR3: TGCAGTGCTGAAGACAGGGGCCAAGAGACCCAGTACTTC.

This clonotype was seen at least ten times. V usage is TRBV20-1 and J usage is TRBJ2-3; perhaps TRBD1 as D (6 bases). Germline assignment: CDR1 DFQATT and CDR2 SNEGSKA (reference sequence). The CDR3 sequence is 15 residues long. The V end lost 4 bases, the J end lost 2 bases, and 16 bases lay between the germline ends. The CDR3 loop reads CSANRARTTTDTQYF. CDR3 DNA sequence: TGCAGTGCTAACAGGGCAAGAACTACCACAGATACGCAGTATTTT.

This clonotype was observed many times. The CDR3 loop is CASSLYGAMNTEAFF. The CDR3 DNA is TGCGCCAGCAGCCTGTATGGGGCTATGAACACTGAAGCTTTCTTT. This chain uses TRBV5-1 with TRBJ1-1, with a weak D call TRBD1 (5 bases). Germline V lookup: CDR1 SGHRS, CDR2 YFSETQ. V lost 4 bases and J lost 0, with 13 bases in between. There are 15 residues in the CDR3.

The sample holds many counts of this clonotype. This chain connects TRBV20-1 to TRBJ2-7, with a tentative D call TRBD1 (5 bases). Germline assignment: CDR1 DFQATT and CDR2 SNEGSKA (reference sequence). V lost 6 bases to trimming and J lost 2 bases, with 17 bases between them. The CDR3 consists of 14 residues. The CDR3 coding sequence is TGCAGTGCAATTTCTGGACACGTTACCTACGAGCAGTACTTC. Protein sequence: CSAISGHVTYEQYF.

This clonotype was counted at least ten times. The J gene is TRBJ2-1, the V gene TRBV3-1; D perhaps matches TRBD2 (5 bases). The germline CDR1 and CDR2 sequences are LGHDT and YNNKEL (reference sequence). This CDR3 is built from 15 residues. The V end lost 4 bases, the J end lost 5 bases, and 15 bases lay between the germline ends. CDR3 in DNA: TGTGCCAGCAGCCCCGATCGGGGAAATGACAATGAGCAGTTCTTC. Encoded protein: CASSPDRGNDNEQFF.

In its sample, this clonotype was seen many times. V is TRBV12-3 or TRBV12-4 and J is TRBJ2-7; 7 positions match TRBD2. The CDR3 has 16 residues. The V gene end was trimmed by 3 bases and the J gene end by 2 bases; junction bases not matched to a gene: 10. The CDR3 DNA sequence: TGTGCCAGCAGTTTTCCGGCCCGGGGAGGGGCCTACGAGCAGTACTTC. It yields the protein CASSFPARGGAYEQYF.

As concerns this clonotype: One base away lies a much larger clone, so this may be a sequencing read error. The chain combines TRBV20-1 with TRBJ1-1; 8 nucleotides match TRBD1. V shed 4 bases, J shed 0 bases, and the junction held 10 bases outside the gene matches. Germline values: CDR1 DFQATT, CDR2 SNEGSKA (reference sequence). This CDR3 has 16 residues. The CDR3 reads CSAKVRQGLMNTEAFF. The CDR3 DNA sequence: TGCAGTGCTAAAGTCCGACAGGGGCTTATGAACACTGAAGCTTTCTTT.